Presented here are 28 T cell receptor beta chains from one specimen sequenced in a study of T cells expressing NK-cell markers. TCRdb reprocessed the 5' RACE reads and reports one entry per CDR3 protein, with no DNA. This sample's table reports over 120,000 distinct CDR3 sequences. Sequencing was carried out using blood T cells: a sorted CD56 or NKG2C T cell subset, CD4+ or CD8+ T cells, or bulk PBMC T cells (not recorded which). The receptors stem from a man aged 18 to 29 in good health.

The chain carries TRBV20-1 and TRBJ2-3; TCRdb designates TRBD2, a call that cannot be tested without DNA. CDR3 length: 17 residues. Germline V gene sequence: CDR1 DFQATT, CDR2 SNEGSKA (reference sequence). CDR3 region: CSARVFSGSTGTDTQYF.

This chain links TRBV6-1 with TRBJ1-1. The CDR3 sequence is 13 residues long. Per germline, CDR1 MNHNS and CDR2 SASEGT. The chain's CDR3 is CAGTLEGWTEAFF.

This chain links TRBV23-1 with TRBJ2-7; TCRdb outputs TRBD1, but without DNA this stays unchecked. TRBV23-1 counts as an open reading frame of uncertain function. CDR3 length: 14 residues. Here the CDR3 reads CASSHSDRVDEQYF.

V is TRBV29-1 and J is TRBJ2-3; the TCRdb D gene call, TRBD2, has no DNA to confirm it. Germline V gene data show CDR1 as SQVTM and CDR2 as ANQGSEA. This CDR3 spans 14 amino acids. CDR3: CSVDSAEGPDTQYF.

The chain uses TRBV7-9 and TRBJ2-3; there is no DNA to check the TCRdb D call of TRBD2. The germline CDR1 and CDR2 sequences are SEHNR and FQNEAQ (reference sequence). This CDR3 has 16 amino acids. CDR3 sequence reads: CASFDGAGGRSDTQYF.

This chain's CDR3 is CASSFTLEGTGELFF. The V gene is TRBV5-5, the J gene TRBJ2-2; the TCRdb D gene call, TRBD2, has no DNA to confirm it. The germline V gene has CDR1 SGHKS and CDR2 YYEKEE (reference sequence). CDR3 size: 15 residues.

The CDR3 is CASSHRDTDNEKLFF. The chain uses TRBV4-1 and TRBJ1-4; TCRdb selects TRBD1, and the lack of DNA leaves this call unchecked. CDR1 is MGHRA, CDR2 YSYEKL, per germline. This CDR3 region has 15 residues.

The CDR3 is CASTSGTSGRLETQYF. This chain connects TRBV27 to TRBJ2-5; lacking DNA, the TRBD2 call made by TCRdb goes unchecked. The CDR3 extends over 16 amino acids. Germline V gives CDR1 MNHEY, CDR2 SMNVEV (reference sequence).

The chain uses TRBV6-2 or TRBV6-3 and TRBJ2-4; TCRdb returns TRBD1, unconfirmable since there is no DNA. CDR3 size: 13 residues. Germline V gene lookup returns CDR1 MNHEY and CDR2 SVGEGT. The CDR3 here is CASRIPGTNIQYF.

The genes are TRBV7-3 and TRBJ2-5; TCRdb's D call, TRBD2, is unchecked because there is no DNA. The CDR3 has 15 amino acids. The germline CDR1 and CDR2 sequences are SGHTA and FQGTGA. CDR3 region: CASSPGVAGQETQYF.

V usage is TRBV4-1 and J usage is TRBJ2-5; TCRdb outputs TRBD2, but without DNA this stays unchecked. The CDR3 spans 15 residues. The germline CDR1 and CDR2 sequences are MGHRA and YSYEKL. The CDR3 sequence is CASRSSGGVPETQYF.

The rearrangement joins TRBV6-1 to TRBJ2-2; without DNA, the TCRdb call of TRBD2 cannot be checked. The CDR3 totals 17 residues. Germline V gene lookup returns CDR1 MNHNS and CDR2 SASEGT. The CDR3 region is CASSEGWGGVVSGELFF.

V is TRBV30 and J is TRBJ2-5. CDR1 is GTSNPN and CDR2 is SVGIG in the germline V gene (reference sequence). The CDR3 extends over 12 amino acids. The CDR3 here is CAWSTLQGTQYF.

The V and J genes are TRBV25-1 and TRBJ2-1; TCRdb gives TRBD2 as the D gene, but with no DNA this cannot be confirmed. The CDR3 is 14 amino acids. Per the germline V gene, CDR1 is MGHDK and CDR2 is SYGVNS. The CDR3 sequence is CASSLTSGLDEQFF.

V is TRBV7-4 and J is TRBJ2-1. The CDR3 spans 19 residues. CDR1 SGHVT and CDR2 SQSDAQ come from the germline V gene. The CDR3 loop is CASSCNRLISGSSYNEQFF. Drawing the rest from reference TRBV7-4 and TRBJ2-1, the complete variable domain is GAGVSQSPRYKVAKRGRDVALRCDSISGHVTLYWYRQTLGQGSEVLTYSQSDAQRDKSGRPSGRFSAERPERSVSTLKIQRTEQGDSAVYLCASSCNRLISGSSYNEQFFGPGTRLTVL.

The V and J genes are TRBV27 and TRBJ2-2; absent DNA, TCRdb's TRBD2 call cannot be checked. From germline, CDR1 is MNHEY and CDR2 SMNVEV (reference sequence). The CDR3 sequence is 21 residues long. CDR3: CASSLALGLILAGKDSGELFF.

V and J are TRBV12-3 or TRBV12-4 and TRBJ2-7; TCRdb's D gene call, TRBD1, goes unchecked for lack of DNA. This CDR3 region has 15 residues. The CDR3 loop reads CASRDGQGVSYEQYF.

The chain has TRBV4-3 and TRBJ2-1; TCRdb reports TRBD2, a call that lacks DNA to check it against. The CDR3 extends over 18 amino acids. CDR1 LGHNA and CDR2 YSLEER come from the germline V gene. The CDR3 here is CASSQDPPAGVPFDEQFF.

The genes are TRBV10-3 and TRBJ2-2; TCRdb outputs TRBD1, but without DNA this stays unchecked. Germline-derived CDR1 and CDR2 are ENHRY and SYGVKD. This CDR3 is built from 13 residues. CDR3 sequence: CAIMGVSAGELFF.

This chain links TRBV7-9 with TRBJ2-2; TCRdb's D gene call, TRBD2, goes unchecked for lack of DNA. The CDR3 is 17 amino acids. Per germline, CDR1 SEHNR and CDR2 FQNEAQ (reference sequence). The CDR3 reads CASSLGLAGERTGELFF.

The rearrangement links TRBV7-6 to TRBJ2-2; no DNA is available, so the TRBD2 call from TCRdb remains unchecked. The germline V gene encodes CDR1 SGHVS and CDR2 FNYEAQ. This CDR3 is 20 amino acids long. This chain's CDR3 is CASSSKYKLAGVHGTGELFF.

The CDR3 is CASSYSDRWNPQETQYF. The chain joins TRBV6-5 to TRBJ2-5. Germline CDR1 and CDR2: MNHEY and SVGAGI. The CDR3 spans 17 residues.

This chain connects TRBV25-1 to TRBJ2-2. The CDR3 totals 13 residues. Germline loops: CDR1 MGHDK, CDR2 SYGVNS. The CDR3 loop is CASRARDTGELFF.

The chain uses TRBV6-1 and TRBJ2-1; the TCRdb call, TRBD1, lacks DNA for checking. The germline gives CDR1 MNHNS, CDR2 SASEGT. CDR3 length: 16 residues. This CDR3 is CASSERTGGAYNEQFF.

Here the CDR3 reads CAIGTPTGELFF. The chain has TRBV2 and TRBJ2-2; TCRdb lists TRBD1, though no DNA is available to test this call. This CDR3 comprises 12 residues. Looked up from germline, CDR1 is SNHLY and CDR2 is FYNNEI.

The rearrangement uses TRBV24-1 and TRBJ2-2. CDR1 is KGHDR, CDR2 SFDVKD, per germline. The CDR3 runs 14 residues. The CDR3 here is CATVDSTNTGELFF.

The gene calls are TRBV6-2 or TRBV6-3 and TRBJ2-7; TCRdb proposes TRBD2, but this gene call is untestable without DNA. The CDR3 contains 15 residues. The germline gives CDR1 MNHEY, CDR2 SVGEGT. The CDR3 spells CASSSQAGGRYEQYF.

This chain uses TRBV7-9 with TRBJ1-5. Looked up from germline, CDR1 is SEHNR and CDR2 is FQNEAQ (reference sequence). The CDR3 sequence is 13 residues long. CDR3 amino acids: CASSISESEPQHF.